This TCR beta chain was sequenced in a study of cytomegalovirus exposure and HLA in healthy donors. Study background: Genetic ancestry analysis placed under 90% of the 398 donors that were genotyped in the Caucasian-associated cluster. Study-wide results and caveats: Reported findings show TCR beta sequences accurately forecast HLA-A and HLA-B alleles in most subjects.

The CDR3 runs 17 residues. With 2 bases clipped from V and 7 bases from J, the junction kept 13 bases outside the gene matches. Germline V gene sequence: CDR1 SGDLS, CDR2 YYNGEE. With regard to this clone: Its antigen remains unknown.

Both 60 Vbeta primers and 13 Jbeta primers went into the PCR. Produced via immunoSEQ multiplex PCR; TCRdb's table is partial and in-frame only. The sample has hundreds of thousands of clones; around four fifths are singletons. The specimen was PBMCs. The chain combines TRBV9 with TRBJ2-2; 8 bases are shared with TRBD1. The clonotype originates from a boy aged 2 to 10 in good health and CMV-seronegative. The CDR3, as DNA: TGTGCCAGCAGCGTCTACGACGGGACAGGCTTTGGCGGGGAGCTGTTTTTT. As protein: CASSVYDGTGFGGELFF.